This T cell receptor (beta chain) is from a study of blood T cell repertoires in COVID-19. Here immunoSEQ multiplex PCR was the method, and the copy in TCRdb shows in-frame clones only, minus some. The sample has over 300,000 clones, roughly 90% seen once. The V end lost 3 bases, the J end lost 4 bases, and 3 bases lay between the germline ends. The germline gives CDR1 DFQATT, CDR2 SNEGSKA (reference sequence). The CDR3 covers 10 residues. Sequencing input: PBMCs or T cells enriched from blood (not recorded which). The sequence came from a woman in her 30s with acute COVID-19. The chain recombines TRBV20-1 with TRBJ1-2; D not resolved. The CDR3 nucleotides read TGCAGTGCTAGCCTCTATGGCTACACCTTC. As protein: CSASLYGYTF.